The 22 T cell receptor beta chains listed next were all sequenced from one sample in a study of T cell clonotyping in hematopoietic cell transplantation (dated by TCRdb to 2020 to 2022). Libraries were built with the immunoSEQ multiplex PCR assay. The table comes from immuneACCESS by way of TCRdb, which keeps in-frame sequences with V and J called. Part of the clones is missing from these tables; in studies checked, under half for an unresolved V gene and the rest for unknown reasons. The sample records about 43,000 clones, approximately 95% of which are singletons. Together, the top ten hold approximately 1% of the sample. Sample: peripheral blood mononuclear cells. The receptors originated from a man aged 25 to 45 in good health. Some clones in this sample may be carry-over from other donors' samples.

This chain connects TRBV2 to TRBJ2-3, with D possibly TRBD2 on 6 matching bases. The CDR3 has 15 residues. V was cut by 2 bases and J by 6 bases, with 15 bases left in between. CDR1 and CDR2 (germline): SNHLY, FYNNEI. The CDR3 region is CASSEIIREWDTQYF. The CDR3 DNA reads TGTGCCAGCAGTGAAATCATCCGGGAGTGGGATACGCAGTATTTT.

CDR3 nucleotide sequence: TGTGCCAGCAGCGGAGCGGGAATCACGAACGAGCAGTACTTC. It encodes CASSGAGITNEQYF. This chain links TRBV7-9 with TRBJ2-7; 7 bases map to TRBD2. CDR1 and CDR2 (germline): SEHNR, FQNEAQ (reference sequence). After removal of 5 bases from V and 5 bases from J, the junction contained 9 bases not matched to a gene. The CDR3 has 14 residues.

This chain joins TRBV29-1 and TRBJ1-4; D unresolved. Trimming took off 3 bases at V and 8 bases at J, with 10 bases between the two ends. CDR1 is SQVTM, CDR2 ANQGSEA, per germline. There are 12 residues in the CDR3. In DNA form, the CDR3 reads TGCAGCGTTGATTTGGGCCGGGAAAAACTGTTTTTT. Translation: CSVDLGREKLFF. The full variable domain, in which reference TRBV29-1 and TRBJ1-4 provide the parts outside the CDR3, is SAVISQKPSRDICQRGTSLTIQCQVDSQVTMMFWYRQQPGQSLTLIATANQGSEATYESGFVIDKFPISRPNLTFSTLTVSNMSPEDSSIYLCSVDLGREKLFFGSGTQLSVL.

The chain links TRBV10-2 to TRBJ2-7; D gene unclear. CDR1 is WSHSY, CDR2 SAAADI, per germline. The V gene lost 8 bases and the J gene lost 3 bases, with 14 bases spanning the gap. This CDR3 has 13 residues. CDR3 in amino acids: CASGGEPLYEQYF. In DNA form, the CDR3 reads TGCGCCAGCGGTGGGGAACCCCTCTACGAGCAGTACTTC.

This clone was recorded only once. The J gene is TRBJ2-2, the V gene TRBV19; D possibly corresponds to TRBD1 (5 bases). CDR3 length equals 16 residues. V lost 3 bases and J lost 4, with 15 bases in between. CDR1 is LNHDA and CDR2 is SQIVND in the germline V gene (reference sequence). In DNA, the CDR3 is TGTGCCAGTAGTATCCCTACAGGCAGATCCACCGGGGAGCTGTTTTTT. It specifies CASSIPTGRSTGELFF.

This clone was observed a single time. V gene TRBV7-9 combines with J gene TRBJ1-1, with D possibly TRBD1 on 5 matching bases. V lost 5 bases to trimming and J lost 2 bases, with 18 bases between them. CDR1 SEHNR and CDR2 FQNEAQ come from the germline V gene (reference sequence). This CDR3 contains 16 residues. CDR3 in amino acids: CASSAPVYGQNTEAFF. CDR3 DNA: TGTGCCAGCAGCGCCCCCGTTTACGGACAAAACACTGAAGCTTTCTTT.

This clone was counted between two and nine times. V usage is TRBV6-4 and J usage is TRBJ2-2; 11 nucleotides agree with TRBD2. Per germline, CDR1 MRHNA and CDR2 SNTAGT. V shed 6 bases and J 4 bases; nucleotides not matched to a gene: 7. There are 16 residues in the CDR3. The CDR3 region has the DNA TGTGCCAGCAGCCCTACTAGCGGGAGCGGCACCGGGGAGCTGTTTTTT. Protein product: CASSPTSGSGTGELFF.

This clone was seen just once. The J gene is TRBJ1-2, the V gene TRBV2; 9 bases agree with TRBD1. In germline, CDR1 is SNHLY, CDR2 FYNNEI. The CDR3 runs 16 residues. V was pared by 4 bases and J by 3 bases, with 9 bases of the junction left unmatched. This CDR3 is CASSVRDRVDYYGYTF. The DNA of the CDR3 is TGTGCCAGCAGTGTCCGGGACAGGGTGGACTACTATGGCTACACCTTC.

This chain joins TRBV5-1 and TRBJ2-6; D not certain. Per germline, CDR1 SGHRS and CDR2 YFSETQ. The CDR3 length is 16 residues. Trimming removed 3 bases from V and 0 bases from J, with 10 bases in between. CDR3 in amino acids: CASSSRTGSGANVLTF. CDR3 sequence (DNA): TGCGCCAGCAGCTCGCGTACTGGCTCTGGGGCCAACGTCCTGACTTTC.

The chain carries TRBV6-1 and TRBJ2-7; TRBD1 might be the D (5 bases). The V gene's germline CDR1 is MNHNS and CDR2 SASEGT. There are 13 residues in the CDR3. The germline V and J ends were trimmed by 3 bases and 0 bases, with 6 bases remaining between them. CDR3 DNA sequence: TGTGCCAGCAGTGATGACAGCTCCTACGAGCAGTACTTC. Translating gives CASSDDSSYEQYF.

The chain employs TRBV7-8 and TRBJ2-3; perhaps D is TRBD1 or TRBD2 (5 bases each). The V end was cut by 6 bases, the J end by 3 bases, with 7 bases between. This CDR3 has 12 amino acids. CDR1 is SGHVS and CDR2 is FQNEAQ in the germline V gene. Here the CDR3 reads CASRGPTDTQYF. In DNA, the CDR3 is TGTGCCAGCAGGGGACCGACAGATACGCAGTATTTT.

The chain couples TRBV6-6 to TRBJ2-5; D uncertain. The last part of the DNA fits TRBJ2-7 better; the J call may be wrong. The germline V gene has CDR1 MNHNY and CDR2 SVGAGI (reference sequence). This CDR3 comprises 14 residues. The CDR3 nucleotides are TGTGCCAGCAGTTACGACCCCGAAGCCCACGAGCAGTACTTC. Protein: CASSYDPEAHEQYF.

CDR3 nucleotides: TGCGCCAGCAGCGCCGGGACAGGGGAGTTTGAGCAGTACTTC. It translates to CASSAGTGEFEQYF. The chain couples TRBV5-1 to TRBJ2-7; 10 bases map to TRBD1. Losses at the gene ends were 4 bases for V and 7 bases for J; bases not matched to a gene: 8. CDR1 and CDR2 from the germline V gene are SGHRS and YFSETQ. CDR3 length equals 14 residues.

This chain joins TRBV10-3 and TRBJ1-5; maybe TRBD1 (5 bases). Germline V gives CDR1 ENHRY, CDR2 SYGVKD. Trimming shortened V by 3 bases and J by 7 bases, and 10 bases separated the two germline ends. This CDR3 is built from 13 residues. The CDR3, as DNA: TGTGCCATCAGTGATGGGGGTGAACAGCCCCAGCATTTT. It yields the protein CAISDGGEQPQHF.

The rearrangement joins TRBV7-9 to TRBJ2-5; D remains unclear. The better agreement between TRBJ2-7 and the DNA end casts doubt on the J call. Germline CDR1 is SEHNR and CDR2 is FQNEAQ (reference sequence). CDR3 size: 13 residues. CDR3 coding DNA: TGTGCCAGCAGCTCCGGATTGTCCTACGAGCAGTACTTC. The encoded protein is CASSSGLSYEQYF.

This chain links TRBV6-5 with TRBJ2-7; D is uncertain. The CDR3 is 13 amino acids. Germline-derived CDR1 and CDR2 are MNHEY and SVGAGI. The V and J ends lost 2 bases and 3 bases respectively, with 8 bases between them. CDR3 sequence: CASSYEADYEQYF. CDR3 coding DNA: TGTGCCAGCAGTTACGAGGCGGACTACGAGCAGTACTTC.

The chain couples TRBV7-2 to TRBJ1-6; D gene uncertain. The CDR3 is 17 residues long. Between the trimmed V and J ends, which lost 4 bases and 7 bases, there was a span of 20 bases. Germline V gives CDR1 SGHTA, CDR2 FQGNSA. CDR3 sequence (DNA): TGTGCCAGCAGCTCCTCCCGTGGTGGGCTGAGCAATTCACCCCTCCACTTT. As protein: CASSSSRGGLSNSPLHF.

V and J are TRBV4-2 and TRBJ2-7; 11 nucleotides agree with TRBD1. The CDR3 length is 17 residues. V was pared by 0 bases and J by 2 bases, with 6 bases of the junction left unmatched. The germline gives CDR1 LGHNA, CDR2 YNFKEQ. The CDR3 reads CASSQEGGQGGTYEQYF. As DNA, the CDR3 is TGTGCCAGCAGCCAAGAAGGGGGACAGGGGGGGACCTACGAGCAGTACTTC.

The V call is TRBV6-1, the J call TRBJ2-1, with D perhaps TRBD2 (5 bases). V shed 5 bases and J shed 7 bases, with 12 bases lying between them. Per germline, CDR1 MNHNS and CDR2 SASEGT. The CDR3 loop spans 13 amino acids. CDR3 loop: CASSRDPGNEQFF. CDR3 nucleotide sequence: TGTGCCAGCAGTCGCGACCCGGGGAATGAGCAGTTCTTC.

This chain joins TRBV2 and TRBJ1-1, with a possible D match to TRBD1 (6 bases). CDR1 and CDR2 (germline): SNHLY, FYNNEI. The CDR3 is made up of 14 amino acids. The V end lost 6 bases, the J end lost 1 base, and 12 bases lay between the germline ends. CDR3 in DNA: TGTGCCAGCAGGAAGGACAGATCGAACACTGAAGCTTTCTTT. This codes for CASRKDRSNTEAFF.

This chain uses TRBV6-5 with TRBJ1-1; D is possibly TRBD1 (6 bases). CDR3 length: 15 residues. Germline assignment: CDR1 MNHEY and CDR2 SVGAGI. Trimming stripped 4 bases from V and 0 bases from J, with 12 bases between. This CDR3 is CASSSQGYLNTEAFF. CDR3 coding DNA: TGTGCCAGCAGTTCGCAGGGGTATTTGAACACTGAAGCTTTCTTT.

J is TRBJ2-7 and V is TRBV7-9; 7 bases are a match to TRBD1. The germline V gene has CDR1 SEHNR and CDR2 FQNEAQ (reference sequence). The CDR3 length is 15 residues. V dropped 1 base and J dropped 3; count of bases not matched to a gene: 6. The CDR3 coding sequence is TGTGCCAGCAGCTTAGGCGGACAGGCTCTCTACGAGCAGTACTTC. Protein: CASSLGGQALYEQYF.